A single sample is the source of the 14 T cell receptor beta chains below, sequenced in a study of blood T cell repertoires in COVID-19. Libraries were prepared by immunoSEQ multiplex PCR; TCRdb keeps only in-frame clonotypes and omits some of them. Of 75,000 to 95,000 clones in the sample, 90% were seen once. The source material was peripheral blood. The source of these receptors is a man aged 55 to 70 with acute or convalescent COVID-19.

V is TRBV28 and J is TRBJ1-4; TRBD1 matches at 11 bases. After removal of 6 bases from V and 4 bases from J, the junction contained 7 bases not matched to a gene. The germline gives CDR1 MDHEN, CDR2 SYDVKM. The CDR3 is 16 amino acids. The CDR3 loop reads CASSPDRGRRNEKLFF. Written as DNA, the CDR3 is TGTGCCAGCAGCCCGGACAGGGGGCGGCGTAATGAAAAACTGTTTTTT.

The chain couples TRBV4-3 to TRBJ2-3, with 7 bases identical to TRBD1. The germline gives CDR1 LGHNA, CDR2 YSLEER. V lost 4 bases and J lost 4; bases outside the gene matches: 8. The CDR3 has 15 amino acids. In DNA, the CDR3 is TGCGCCAGCAGCCCACGAACAGGGGCCCCAGATACGCAGTATTTT. It specifies CASSPRTGAPDTQYF.

CDR3 amino acids: CASSASQGNTIYF. The DNA for the CDR3 is TGTGCCAGCAGCGCGTCGCAGGGAAACACCATATATTTT. The gene calls are TRBV9 and TRBJ1-3; D is uncertain. Trimming removed 3 bases at V and 4 bases at J, with 8 bases between. This CDR3 region has 13 residues. Looked up from germline, CDR1 is SGDLS and CDR2 is YYNGEE. Full variable domain (outside the CDR3, taken from reference TRBV9 and TRBJ1-3): DSGVTQTPKHLITATGQRVTLRCSPRSGDLSVYWYQQSLDQGLQFLIQYYNGEERAKGNILERFSAQQFPDLHSELNLSSLELGDSALYFCASSASQGNTIYFGEGSWLTVV.

This chain connects TRBV20-1 to TRBJ2-2; 10 bases are a match to TRBD2. With V trimmed by 3 bases and J by 6 bases, 1 base remained unmatched. Germline assignment: CDR1 DFQATT and CDR2 SNEGSKA (reference sequence). This CDR3 is 13 amino acids long. In nucleotides, the CDR3 is TGCAGTGCTAGTAGCGGGAGGCCCGGGGAGCTGTTTTTT. This translates into CSASSGRPGELFF.

V gene TRBV7-2 combines with J gene TRBJ1-3; 9 positions agree with TRBD1. Germline V gives CDR1 SGHTA, CDR2 FQGNSA. V gave up 3 bases and J gave up 0 bases; unmatched junction bases: 3. The CDR3 is 16 amino acids. The DNA of the CDR3 is TGTGCCAGCAGCTTGACAGGGGGAAACTCTGGAAACACCATATATTTT. Its protein product is CASSLTGGNSGNTIYF.

The chain is built from TRBV7-3 and TRBJ2-1, with TRBD2 as a possible D gene (5 bases). The CDR3 sequence is 14 residues long. The germline CDR1 and CDR2 sequences are SGHTA and FQGTGA. The V gene lost 5 bases and the J gene lost 0 bases, with 8 bases spanning the gap. This CDR3 is CASSPTSSYNEQFF. For the CDR3, the DNA is TGTGCCAGCAGCCCTACTAGCTCCTACAATGAGCAGTTCTTC.

This chain joins TRBV11-3 and TRBJ1-5; D is unclear. V gave up 1 base and J gave up 7 bases, with 8 bases separating them. Germline CDR1 and CDR2: SGHNT and YENEEA. This CDR3 region has 13 residues. The CDR3 DNA follows: TGTGCCAGCAGCTTAGGAGGTCGGCAGCCCCAGCATTTT. It specifies CASSLGGRQPQHF.

The chain is built from TRBV3-1 (or the pseudogene TRBV3-2) and TRBJ2-3; D perhaps matches TRBD2 (5 bases). This CDR3 has 14 residues. The V gene lost 1 base and the J gene lost 0 bases, with 5 bases spanning the gap. Germline V gene sequence: CDR1 LGHDT, CDR2 YNNKEL (reference sequence). Written as DNA, the CDR3 is TGTGCCAGCAGCCAAGGGACTAGCACAGATACGCAGTATTTT. This encodes CASSQGTSTDTQYF.

This chain connects TRBV7-3 to TRBJ2-1, with TRBD2 matching over 9 bases. The junction had 19 bases not matched to a gene; V was cut back by 6 bases and J by 10 bases. This CDR3 region has 17 residues. Germline CDR1 and CDR2: SGHTA and FQGTGA. CDR3 protein: CASSSDPRAGGVGEQFF. The CDR3 DNA reads TGTGCCAGCAGTTCAGACCCCCGGGCGGGAGGGGTCGGGGAGCAGTTCTTC. Using reference TRBV7-3 and TRBJ2-1 for the parts outside the CDR3, the full variable domain is GAGVSQTPSNKVTEKGKYVELRCDPISGHTALYWYRQSLGQGPEFLIYFQGTGAADDSGLPNDRFFAVRPEGSVSTLKIQRTERGDSAVYLCASSSDPRAGGVGEQFFGPGTRLTVL.

V usage is TRBV11-1 and J usage is TRBJ2-1; 13 bases are shared with TRBD2. V was pared by 8 bases and J by 15 bases, with 10 bases of the junction left unmatched. There are 13 residues in the CDR3. Germline loops: CDR1 SGHAT, CDR2 FQDESV (reference sequence). This chain's CDR3 is CASSGGTSGKSFF. Here the CDR3 DNA reads TGTGCCAGCTCCGGGGGGACTAGCGGGAAGTCGTTCTTC.

This clone was counted a few times. The V call is TRBV7-3, the J call TRBJ2-2, with 7 bases identical to TRBD2. This CDR3 is 14 amino acids long. The J segment lost 5 bases and the V segment lost 5 bases, leaving 5 bases of the junction unmatched. Per the germline V gene, CDR1 is SGHTA and CDR2 is FQGTGA. CDR3 loop: CASSPWEGTGELFF. Written as DNA, the CDR3 is TGTGCCAGCAGCCCCTGGGAGGGGACCGGGGAGCTGTTTTTT.

The chain links TRBV5-1 to TRBJ2-7, with 9 bases lining up with TRBD1. After removal of 4 bases from V and 1 base from J, the junction contained 9 bases not matched to a gene. Germline V gene sequence: CDR1 SGHRS, CDR2 YFSETQ. The CDR3 has 16 residues. The CDR3 sequence is CASSLTSGQGSYEQYF. The CDR3, as DNA: TGCGCCAGCAGCCTAACTTCGGGACAGGGTTCCTACGAGCAGTACTTC.

In nucleotides, the CDR3 is TGTGCCAGCAGTCGATCCGGGACAGGGGGTTTTAATCAGCCCCAGCATTTT. Protein: CASSRSGTGGFNQPQHF. The rearrangement joins TRBV6-6 to TRBJ1-5, with TRBD1 identical over 11 bases. Germline V lookup: CDR1 MNHNY, CDR2 SVGAGI (reference sequence). CDR3 length: 17 amino acids. The J segment lost 4 bases and the V segment lost 5 bases, leaving 10 bases of the junction unmatched.

The chain joins TRBV4-2 to TRBJ1-4; a possible D gene is TRBD1 (6 bases). The CDR3 totals 15 residues. Germline values: CDR1 LGHNA, CDR2 YNFKEQ. Trimming took off 0 bases at V and 7 bases at J, with 12 bases between the two ends. CDR3 protein: CASSQDPGQREKLFF. CDR3 nucleotides: TGTGCCAGCAGCCAAGACCCAGGACAGCGTGAAAAACTGTTTTTT.